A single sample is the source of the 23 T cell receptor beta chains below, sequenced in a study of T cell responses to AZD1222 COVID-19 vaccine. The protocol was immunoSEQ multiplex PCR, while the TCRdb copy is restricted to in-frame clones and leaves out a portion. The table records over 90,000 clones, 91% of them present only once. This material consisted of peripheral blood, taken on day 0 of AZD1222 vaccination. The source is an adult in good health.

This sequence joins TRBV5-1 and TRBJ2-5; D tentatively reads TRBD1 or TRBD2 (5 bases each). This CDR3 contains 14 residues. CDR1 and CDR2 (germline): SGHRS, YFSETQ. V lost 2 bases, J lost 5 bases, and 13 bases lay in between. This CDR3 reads CASSFRGPQETQYF. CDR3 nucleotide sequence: TGCGCCAGCAGCTTTCGGGGCCCCCAGGAGACCCAGTACTTC.

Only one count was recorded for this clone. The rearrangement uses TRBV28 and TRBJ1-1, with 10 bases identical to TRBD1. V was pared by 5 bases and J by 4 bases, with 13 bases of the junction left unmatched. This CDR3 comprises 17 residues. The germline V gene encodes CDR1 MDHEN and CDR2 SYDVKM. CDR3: CASSPRPGQGGVTEAFF. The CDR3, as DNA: TGTGCCAGCAGTCCCCGCCCCGGACAGGGGGGGGTCACTGAAGCTTTCTTT.

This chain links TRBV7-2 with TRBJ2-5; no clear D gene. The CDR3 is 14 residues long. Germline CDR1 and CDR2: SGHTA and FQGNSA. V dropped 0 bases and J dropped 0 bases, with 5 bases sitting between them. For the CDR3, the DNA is TGTGCCAGCAGCTTAGCGGGCTACCAAGAGACCCAGTACTTC. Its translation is CASSLAGYQETQYF. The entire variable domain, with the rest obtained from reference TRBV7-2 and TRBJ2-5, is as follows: GAGVSQSPSNKVTEKGKDVELRCDPISGHTALYWYRQSLGQGLEFLIYFQGNSAPDKSGLPSDRFSAERTGGSVSTLTIQRTQQEDSAVYLCASSLAGYQETQYFGPGTRLLVL.

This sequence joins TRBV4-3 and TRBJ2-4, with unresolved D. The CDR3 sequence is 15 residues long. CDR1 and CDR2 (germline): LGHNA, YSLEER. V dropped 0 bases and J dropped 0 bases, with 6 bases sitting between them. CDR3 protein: CASSQDLLAKNIQYF. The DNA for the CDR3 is TGCGCCAGCAGCCAAGATCTTTTAGCCAAAAACATTCAGTACTTC.

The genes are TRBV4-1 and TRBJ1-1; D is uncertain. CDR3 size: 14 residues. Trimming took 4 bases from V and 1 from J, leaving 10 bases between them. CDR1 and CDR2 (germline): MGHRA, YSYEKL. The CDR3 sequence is CASSPPYGNTEAFF. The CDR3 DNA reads TGCGCCAGCAGCCCCCCTTACGGGAACACTGAAGCTTTCTTT.

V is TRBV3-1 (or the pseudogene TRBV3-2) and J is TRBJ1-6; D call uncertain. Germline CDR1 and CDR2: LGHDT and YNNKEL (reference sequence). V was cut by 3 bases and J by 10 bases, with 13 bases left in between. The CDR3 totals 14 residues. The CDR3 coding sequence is TGTGCCAGCAGCCACCTGGGAGGTGGGTCACCCCTCCACTTT. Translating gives CASSHLGGGSPLHF.

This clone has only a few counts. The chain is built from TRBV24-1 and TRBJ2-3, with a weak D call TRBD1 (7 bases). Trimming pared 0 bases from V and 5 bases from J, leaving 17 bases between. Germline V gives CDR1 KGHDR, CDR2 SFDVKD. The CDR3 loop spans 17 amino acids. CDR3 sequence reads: CATSDLGEGAGRDTQYF. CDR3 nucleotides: TGTGCCACCAGTGATTTGGGCGAGGGGGCGGGAAGAGATACGCAGTATTTT.

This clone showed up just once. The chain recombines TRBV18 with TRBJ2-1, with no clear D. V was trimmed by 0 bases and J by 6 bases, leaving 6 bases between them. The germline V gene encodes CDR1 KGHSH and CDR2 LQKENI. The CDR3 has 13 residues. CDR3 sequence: CASSPPLGNEQFF. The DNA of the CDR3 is TGTGCCAGCTCACCACCGTTGGGCAATGAGCAGTTCTTC.

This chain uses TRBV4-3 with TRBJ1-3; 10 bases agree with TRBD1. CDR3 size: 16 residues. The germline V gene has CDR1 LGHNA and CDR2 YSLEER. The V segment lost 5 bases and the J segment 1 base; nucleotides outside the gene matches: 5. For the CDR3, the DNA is TGCGCCAGCAGCAAGGGACAGGGGAATTCTGGAAACACCATATATTTT. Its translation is CASSKGQGNSGNTIYF.

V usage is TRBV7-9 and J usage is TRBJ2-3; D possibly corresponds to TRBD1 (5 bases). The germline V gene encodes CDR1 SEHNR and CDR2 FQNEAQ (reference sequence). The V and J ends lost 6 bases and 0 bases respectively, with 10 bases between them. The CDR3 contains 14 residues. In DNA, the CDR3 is TGTGCCAGCAGTTCGGCAGGGAGCACAGATACGCAGTATTTT. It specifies CASSSAGSTDTQYF.

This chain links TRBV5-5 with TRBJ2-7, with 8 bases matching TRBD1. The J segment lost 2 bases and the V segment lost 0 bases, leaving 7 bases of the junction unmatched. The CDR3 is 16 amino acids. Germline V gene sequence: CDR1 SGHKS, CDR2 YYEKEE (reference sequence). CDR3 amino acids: CASSLDPRTGPYEQYF. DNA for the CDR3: TGTGCCAGCAGCTTGGACCCCCGGACAGGGCCCTACGAGCAGTACTTC. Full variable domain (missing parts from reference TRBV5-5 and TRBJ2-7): DAGVTQSPTHLIKTRGQQVTLRCSPISGHKSVSWYQQVLGQGPQFIFQYYEKEERGRGNFPDRFSARQFPNYSSELNVNALLLGDSALYLCASSLDPRTGPYEQYFGPGTRLTVT.

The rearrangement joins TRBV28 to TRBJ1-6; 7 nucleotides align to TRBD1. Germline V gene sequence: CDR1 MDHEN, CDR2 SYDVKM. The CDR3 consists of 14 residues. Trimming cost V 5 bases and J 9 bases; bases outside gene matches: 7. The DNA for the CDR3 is TGTGCCAGCAGTCCCACCAGACAGGGTTCACCCCTCCACTTT. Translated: CASSPTRQGSPLHF.

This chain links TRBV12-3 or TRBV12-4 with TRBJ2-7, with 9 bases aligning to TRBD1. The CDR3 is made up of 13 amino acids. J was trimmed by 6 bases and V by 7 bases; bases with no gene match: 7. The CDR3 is CASKRTGVGEQYF. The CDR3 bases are TGTGCCAGCAAGCGGACAGGGGTCGGCGAGCAGTACTTC.

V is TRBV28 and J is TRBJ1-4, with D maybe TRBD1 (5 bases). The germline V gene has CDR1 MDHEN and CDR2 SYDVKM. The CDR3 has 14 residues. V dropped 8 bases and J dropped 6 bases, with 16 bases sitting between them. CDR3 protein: CASRTPTDYEKLFF. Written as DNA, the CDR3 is TGTGCCAGCCGGACACCGACGGATTATGAAAAACTGTTTTTT. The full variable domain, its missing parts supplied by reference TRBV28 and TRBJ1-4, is DVKVTQSSRYLVKRTGEKVFLECVQDMDHENMFWYRQDPGLGLRLIYFSYDVKMKEKGDIPEGYSVSREKKERFSLILESASTNQTSMYLCASRTPTDYEKLFFGSGTQLSVL.

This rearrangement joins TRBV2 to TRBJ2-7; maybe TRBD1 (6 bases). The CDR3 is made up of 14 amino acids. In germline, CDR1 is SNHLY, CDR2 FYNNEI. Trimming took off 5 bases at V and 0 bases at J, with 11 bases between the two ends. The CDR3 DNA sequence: TGTGCCAGCAGTCCGGGACACCTCTCCTACGAGCAGTACTTC. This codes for CASSPGHLSYEQYF. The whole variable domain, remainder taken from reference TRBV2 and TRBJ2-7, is EPEVTQTPSHQVTQMGQEVILRCVPISNHLYFYWYRQILGQKVEFLVSFYNNEISEKSEIFDDQFSVERPDGSNFTLKIRSTKLEDSAMYFCASSPGHLSYEQYFGPGTRLTVT.

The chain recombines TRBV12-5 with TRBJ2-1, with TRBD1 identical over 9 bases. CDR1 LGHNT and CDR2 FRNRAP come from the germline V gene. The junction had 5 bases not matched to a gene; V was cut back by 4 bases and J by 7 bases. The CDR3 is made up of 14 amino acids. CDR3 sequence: CASGSGQGGNEQFF. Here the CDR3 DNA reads TGTGCTAGTGGTTCGGGACAGGGTGGGAATGAGCAGTTCTTC.

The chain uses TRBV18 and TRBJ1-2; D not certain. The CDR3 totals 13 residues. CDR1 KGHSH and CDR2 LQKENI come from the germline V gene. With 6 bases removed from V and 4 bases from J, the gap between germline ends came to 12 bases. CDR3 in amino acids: CASSLGIGYGYTF. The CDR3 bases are TGTGCCAGCTCCCTAGGCATTGGCTATGGCTACACCTTC.

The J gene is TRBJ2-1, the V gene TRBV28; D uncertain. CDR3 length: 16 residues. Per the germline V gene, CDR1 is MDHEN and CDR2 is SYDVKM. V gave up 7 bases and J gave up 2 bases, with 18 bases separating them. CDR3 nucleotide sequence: TGTGCCAGCACCCTGGATGGTCTCACTGCCTACAATGAGCAGTTCTTC. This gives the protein CASTLDGLTAYNEQFF.

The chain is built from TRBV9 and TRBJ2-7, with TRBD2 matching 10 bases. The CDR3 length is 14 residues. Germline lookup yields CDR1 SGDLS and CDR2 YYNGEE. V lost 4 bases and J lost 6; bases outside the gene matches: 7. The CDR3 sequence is CASSTAGGPREQYF. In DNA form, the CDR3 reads TGTGCCAGCAGCACAGCGGGAGGGCCTCGCGAGCAGTACTTC.

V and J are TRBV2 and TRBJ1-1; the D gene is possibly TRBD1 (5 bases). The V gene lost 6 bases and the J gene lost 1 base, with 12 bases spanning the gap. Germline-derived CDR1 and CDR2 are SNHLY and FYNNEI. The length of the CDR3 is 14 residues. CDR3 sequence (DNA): TGTGCCAGCAGCCCCGCGGGGGGGAACACTGAAGCTTTCTTT. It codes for CASSPAGGNTEAFF.

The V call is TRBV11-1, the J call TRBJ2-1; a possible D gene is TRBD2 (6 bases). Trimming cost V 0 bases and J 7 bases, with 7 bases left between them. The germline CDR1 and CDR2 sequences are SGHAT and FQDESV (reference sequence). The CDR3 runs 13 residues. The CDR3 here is CASSLAGGNEQFF. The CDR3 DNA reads TGTGCCAGCAGCTTAGCCGGGGGAAATGAGCAGTTCTTC.

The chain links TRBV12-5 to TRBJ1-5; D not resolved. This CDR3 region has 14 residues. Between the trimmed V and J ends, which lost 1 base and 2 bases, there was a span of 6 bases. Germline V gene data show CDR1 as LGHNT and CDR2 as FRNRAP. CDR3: CASGLGEGNQPQHF. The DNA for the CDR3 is TGTGCTAGTGGTTTGGGGGAGGGCAATCAGCCCCAGCATTTT.

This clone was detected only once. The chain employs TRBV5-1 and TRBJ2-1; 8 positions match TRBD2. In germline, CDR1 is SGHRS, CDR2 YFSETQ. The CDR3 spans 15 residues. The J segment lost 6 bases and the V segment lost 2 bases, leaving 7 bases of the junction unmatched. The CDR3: CASSFYGAGGNEQFF. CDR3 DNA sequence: TGCGCCAGCAGCTTTTATGGCGCGGGGGGCAATGAGCAGTTCTTC.